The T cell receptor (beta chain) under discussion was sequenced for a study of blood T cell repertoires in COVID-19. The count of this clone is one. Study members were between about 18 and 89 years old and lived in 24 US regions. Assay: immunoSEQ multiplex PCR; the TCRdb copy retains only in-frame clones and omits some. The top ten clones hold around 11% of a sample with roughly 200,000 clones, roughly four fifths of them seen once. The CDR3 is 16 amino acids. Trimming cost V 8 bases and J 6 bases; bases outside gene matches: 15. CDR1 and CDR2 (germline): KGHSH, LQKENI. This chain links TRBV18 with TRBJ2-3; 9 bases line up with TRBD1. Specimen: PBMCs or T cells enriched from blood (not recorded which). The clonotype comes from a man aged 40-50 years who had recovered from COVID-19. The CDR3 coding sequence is TGTGCCAGCACTTCCCTAACCGGGACAGGGCCCGATACGCAGTATTTT. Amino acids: CASTSLTGTGPDTQYF.